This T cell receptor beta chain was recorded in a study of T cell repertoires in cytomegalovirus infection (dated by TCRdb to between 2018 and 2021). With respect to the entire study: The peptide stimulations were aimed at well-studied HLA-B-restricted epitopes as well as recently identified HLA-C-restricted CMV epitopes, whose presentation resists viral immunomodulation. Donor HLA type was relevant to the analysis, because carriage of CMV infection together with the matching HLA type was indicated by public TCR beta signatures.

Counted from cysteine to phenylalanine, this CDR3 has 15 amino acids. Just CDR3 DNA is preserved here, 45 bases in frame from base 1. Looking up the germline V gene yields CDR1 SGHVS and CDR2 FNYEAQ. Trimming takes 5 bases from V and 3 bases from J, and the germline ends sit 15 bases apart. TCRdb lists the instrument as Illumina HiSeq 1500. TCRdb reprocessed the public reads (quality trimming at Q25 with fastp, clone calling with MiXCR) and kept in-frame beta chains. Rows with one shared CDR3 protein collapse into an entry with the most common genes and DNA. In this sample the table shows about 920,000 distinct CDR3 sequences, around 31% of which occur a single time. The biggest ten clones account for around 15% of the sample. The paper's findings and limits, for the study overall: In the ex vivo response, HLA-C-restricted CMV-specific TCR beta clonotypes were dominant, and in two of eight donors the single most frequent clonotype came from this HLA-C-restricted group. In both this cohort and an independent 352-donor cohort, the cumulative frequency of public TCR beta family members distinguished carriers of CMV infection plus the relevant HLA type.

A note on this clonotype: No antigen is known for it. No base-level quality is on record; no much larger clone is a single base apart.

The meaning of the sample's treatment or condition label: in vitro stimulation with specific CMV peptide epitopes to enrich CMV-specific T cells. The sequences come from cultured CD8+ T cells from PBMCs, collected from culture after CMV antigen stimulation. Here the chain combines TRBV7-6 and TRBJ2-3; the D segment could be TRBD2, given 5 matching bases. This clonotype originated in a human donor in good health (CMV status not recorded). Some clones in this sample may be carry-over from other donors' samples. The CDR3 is CASSALAVGTDTQYF. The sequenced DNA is TGTGCCAGCAGCGCCCTAGCAGTGGGTACAGATACGCAGTATTTT.